Listed below are T cell receptor beta chains from one sample, sequenced in a study of control samples from healthy donors and cancer patients. The data were produced by immunoSEQ multiplex PCR, yet TCRdb's version contains in-frame clones alone and is incomplete. The sample comprises 100,000 to 150,000 clones, roughly 87% of which are singletons, and under 2% rests with the top ten. The sample comprised blood. These receptors came from a man between 18 and 29 years old in good health. The CDR3 runs from the conserved cysteine through the conserved F or W.

j_gene | v_gene | CDR3aa
TRBJ1-3 | TRBV5-1 | CASSPGQGYGNTIYF
TRBJ2-7 | TRBV18 | CASSPPTRQQYF
TRBJ2-1 | TRBV7-3 | CASSRGAAEQFF
TRBJ2-7 | TRBV29-1 | CSVEDQGLAGVAEQYF
TRBJ2-7 | TRBV18 | CASSPNQGALDEQYF
TRBJ1-2 | TRBV29-1 | CSVAVDGIYGYTF
TRBJ1-2 | TRBV14 | CASSPTHNLYGYTF
TRBJ2-1 | TRBV5-4 | CASSFEGTSYNEQFF
TRBJ2-1 | TRBV3-1/TRBV3-2 | CASSQDKTSGRSRSYNEQFF
TRBJ1-4 | TRBV6-5 | CASSYDRINEKLFF
TRBJ1-2 | TRBV5-6 | CASGYGQDTNYGYTF
TRBJ2-7 | TRBV20-1 | CSASWDRASEQYF
TRBJ1-1 | TRBV27 | CASSFRRQGTEAFF
TRBJ2-7 | TRBV19 | CASSTPGQGLPYEQYF
TRBJ2-7 | TRBV11-3 | CASSLDSSYEQYF
TRBJ2-1 | TRBV19 | CASTAGTGQFF
TRBJ2-7 | TRBV28 | CASSTAGVASYEQYF
TRBJ2-1 | TRBV20-1 | CSGDRYNEQFF
TRBJ2-7 | TRBV3-1/TRBV3-2 | CASSQIAGGYEQYF
TRBJ2-5 | TRBV27 | CASSSLGVQETQYF
TRBJ2-7 | TRBV7-3 | CASGRDSYEQYF
TRBJ1-1 | TRBV19 | CASKFRDRDTEAFF
TRBJ2-5 | TRBV5-1 | CASSSLGQGAKTQYF
TRBJ1-5 | TRBV20-1 | CSASGVRGSNQPQHF
TRBJ2-3 | TRBV24-1 | CATSDSVAGGRGGTQYF
TRBJ2-1 | TRBV15 | CATSRQLAASSYNEQFF
TRBJ2-1 | TRBV6-4 | CASTRFGQNDEQFF
TRBJ2-3 | TRBV7-3 | CASSLDGGSGLSSTHF
TRBJ2-1 | TRBV25-1 | CASSARAGGFNEQFF
TRBJ1-4 | TRBV5-1 | CASSLRRGNEKLFF
TRBJ2-2 | TRBV9 | CASSVLAGGPNANTGELFF
TRBJ1-1 | TRBV9 | CASSAQHGQPEAFF
TRBJ1-2 | TRBV10-3 | CAISGPGGLYGYTF
TRBJ2-3 | TRBV9 | CASSVQASGSSTDTQYF
TRBJ1-4 | TRBV14 | CASSQEATTYNEKLFF
TRBJ1-3 | TRBV10-2 | CASRTGQNSGNTIYF
TRBJ1-2 | TRBV27 | CASSLRPDRANYGYTF
TRBJ2-1 | TRBV10-3 | CAISENGLSYNEQFF
TRBJ1-3 | TRBV19 | CASSTRLADTIYF
TRBJ2-6 | TRBV6-4 | CASPTPGQSSGANVLTF
TRBJ2-1 | TRBV5-6 | CASSLAGLAGYNEQFF
TRBJ1-6 | TRBV15 | CATSRDQPTIDSPLHF
TRBJ2-1 | TRBV25-1 | CASSALAGGPNNEQFF
TRBJ1-1 | TRBV6-5 | CASNKGRKNTEAFF
TRBJ2-7 | TRBV3-1/TRBV3-2 | CASRLGGGQQYF
TRBJ2-3 | TRBV6-2/TRBV6-3 | CASSLTSSTDTQYF
TRBJ2-5 | TRBV30 | CAWSPQGTETQYF
TRBJ2-1 | TRBV28 | CASVDRPGKSYNEQFF
TRBJ2-7 | TRBV3-1/TRBV3-2 | CASSPMAFHSYEQYF
TRBJ2-1 | TRBV13 | CASSLGGLAALYNEQFF
TRBJ1-2 | TRBV27 | CASSRGIGYTF
TRBJ1-2 | TRBV7-8 | CASSPALGQGGDGYTF
TRBJ1-2 | TRBV19 | CASSKDRLGDYGYTF
TRBJ2-5 | TRBV11-1 | CASSRNLWETQYF
TRBJ2-7 | TRBV24-1 | CATGTGVGYEQYF